This T cell receptor (beta chain) was obtained from a study of CD8 T cells in Susac syndrome. The table lists this clonotype with a count of one. Germline V CDR1 and CDR2: SQVTM, ANQGSEA. V was clipped by 8 bases and J by 4 bases, with 13 bases between them. This CDR3 has 12 amino acids. Both CD4+ and CD8+ T cells were negatively isolated, and TEMRA cells underwent FACS enrichment. With random hexamers, reverse transcription was performed on about 0.5 to 1 ug of RNA. The amplification used immunoSEQ multiplex PCR on TCR beta CDR3; it spanned 54 Vbeta and 13 Jbeta. TCRdb called the immunoSEQ multiplex PCR reads again in MiXCR, with one record for every CDR3 protein. The sample shows a few hundred thousand distinct CDR3 sequences, roughly 93% of them seen only once.

The receptor's source is a human donor with multiple sclerosis. The chain employs TRBV29-1 and TRBJ2-3; the D gene is possibly TRBD1 (6 bases). The sample consisted of CD4+ T cells from PBMCs. CDR3 in DNA: TGCAGCCACAGGGCGGCGGCAGATACGCAGTATTTT. Its translation is CSHRAAADTQYF.